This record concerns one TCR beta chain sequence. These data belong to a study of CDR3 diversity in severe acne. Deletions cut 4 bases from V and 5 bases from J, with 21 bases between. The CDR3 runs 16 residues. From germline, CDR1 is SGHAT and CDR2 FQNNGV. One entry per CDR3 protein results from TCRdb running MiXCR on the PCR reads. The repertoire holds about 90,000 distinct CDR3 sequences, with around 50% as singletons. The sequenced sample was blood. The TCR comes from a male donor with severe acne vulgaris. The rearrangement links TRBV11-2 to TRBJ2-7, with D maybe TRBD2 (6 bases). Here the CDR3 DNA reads TGTGCCAGCAGCTGCGGGATAGTACTAGTCCCCGACGAGCAGTACTTC. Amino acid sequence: CASSCGIVLVPDEQYF.